This is a list of T cell receptor beta chains from one sample in a study of technical replicates of blood from a few donors. Profiled with immunoSEQ multiplex PCR; TCRdb holds only in-frame clones, not every one. Among 15,000 to 17,000 clones listed, around 86% were seen once. Material: PBMCs. Receptors originate from a human donor in good health. Each CDR3 is given with its conserved first and last residue. A D gene is named only where the DNA matches it firmly. Rows may omit the clone size; those that give it use once, few, many or a size class.

once	TRBV28	-	TRBJ2-4	TGTGCCAGCCGTTCAGGGTCCAAAAACATTCAGTACTTC	CASRSGSKNIQYF
-	TRBV10-2	TRBD2	TRBJ2-5	TGCGCCAGCAGTGACACGGGACTAGCGGCGCAAGAGACCCAGTACTTC	CASSDTGLAAQETQYF
few	TRBV29-1	TRBD1	TRBJ1-1	TGCAGCGATCGGACAGGACGGAACACTGAAGCTTTCTTT	CSDRTGRNTEAFF
-	TRBV4-2	-	TRBJ2-1	TGTGCCAGCAGACCCACGGGAGCCGAGGCAAATGAGCAGTTCTTC	CASRPTGAEANEQFF
once	TRBV7-9	-	TRBJ1-2	TGTGCCAGCAGCTTGATGAGGGATGGCTACACCTTC	CASSLMRDGYTF
once	TRBV10-3	TRBD2	TRBJ2-2	TGTGCCACGGTAGCGGGAGTAGCCGGCGGGGAGCTGTTTTTT	CATVAGVAGGELFF
-	TRBV2	TRBD2	TRBJ2-2	TGTGCCACCATCCCGGGGGGGTCCACCGGGGAGCTGTTTTTT	CATIPGGSTGELFF
-	TRBV7-3	TRBD1	TRBJ2-3	TGTGCCAGCAGCTTGACGGGACAGTACACAGATACGCAGTATTTT	CASSLTGQYTDTQYF
-	TRBV5-6	-	TRBJ1-1	TGTGCCAGCAGCTTGCCCTTCCAGGTCACGTACACTGAAGCTTTCTTT	CASSLPFQVTYTEAFF
-	TRBV4-1	TRBD2	TRBJ2-3	TGCGCCAGCAGCCCCCAGATAGCGGGAGGGCCAGACACGCAGTATTTT	CASSPQIAGGPDTQYF
-	TRBV7-6	-	TRBJ1-2	TGTGCCAGCAGCCCGGACAGAAACTATGGCTACACCTTC	CASSPDRNYGYTF
-	TRBV19	-	TRBJ1-2	TGTGCCAGTAGAAATACAGGCGCTCCTAACTATGGCTACACCTTC	CASRNTGAPNYGYTF
-	TRBV5-4	-	TRBJ1-1	TGTGCCAGCAGTTCTACAGGATTCGACACTGAAGCTTTCTTT	CASSSTGFDTEAFF
-	TRBV29-1	TRBD1	TRBJ1-2	TGCAGCGTTGCAATGGGGACAGGGAACACTAACTATGGCTACACCTTC	CSVAMGTGNTNYGYTF
-	TRBV7-9	-	TRBJ1-5	TGTGCCAGCAGCTTAGGGCCAGGGATGGGTCAGCCCCAGCATTTT	CASSLGPGMGQPQHF
-	TRBV5-4	TRBD1	TRBJ1-1	TGTGCCAGCAGCCCGGGACAGGGAGTGTGGAACACTGAAGCTTTCTTT	CASSPGQGVWNTEAFF
-	TRBV2	-	TRBJ2-5	TGTGCCAGCAGTGGGTCTTTGGGTACGGGGACCCAGTACTTC	CASSGSLGTGTQYF
-	TRBV19	TRBD1	TRBJ2-2	TGTGCCAGTAGTAGTCGGGACAGAGTTTCCGGGGAGCTGTTTTTT	CASSSRDRVSGELFF
-	TRBV14	-	TRBJ2-4	TGTGCCAGCAGCCATGGTAGCGCGGCGCTAGCCAAAAACATTCAGTACTTC	CASSHGSAALAKNIQYF
-	TRBV19	-	TRBJ1-2	TGTGCCAGTAGTATATCGTCCTCTAGCGTCTATGGCTACACCTTC	CASSISSSSVYGYTF
-	TRBV4-1	TRBD1	TRBJ1-2	TGCGCCAGCAGCCAAGAGGGGACAGGCCTTCCTTTCTATGGCTACACCTTC	CASSQEGTGLPFYGYTF
once	TRBV4-1	-	TRBJ2-1	TGCGCCAGCAGCCAACCTCTAGCGACCGGCCACAATGAGCAGTTCTTC	CASSQPLATGHNEQFF
-	TRBV10-2	-	TRBJ1-4	TGCGCCAGCAGCGCCCTTGGGAGCGAAAAACTGTTTTTT	CASSALGSEKLFF
-	TRBV29-1	-	TRBJ2-1	TGCAGCGTTGAAGTATCGGGCAATGAGCAGTTCTTC	CSVEVSGNEQFF
once	TRBV27	TRBD1	TRBJ1-4	TGTGCCAGCAGTAGAAAAAGGGACAGGGAACTGTTTTTT	CASSRKRDRELFF
few	TRBV10-2	-	TRBJ1-2	TGCGCCAGCAGTCCTGTAACAGGGAACTATGGCTACACCTTC	CASSPVTGNYGYTF
-	TRBV7-9	TRBD1	TRBJ1-2	TGTGCCAGCATCGGGACAGGATCGAATGGCTACACCTTC	CASIGTGSNGYTF
-	TRBV2	-	TRBJ2-6	TGTGCCAGCCCCCGGGGAGCTCGCCATACCTCTGGGGCCAACGTCCTGACTTTC	CASPRGARHTSGANVLTF
-	TRBV2	-	TRBJ2-1	TGTGCCAGCAGCGGAGGATGGGAAAAGCACTACAATGAGCAGTTCTTC	CASSGGWEKHYNEQFF
once	TRBV4-2	TRBD2	TRBJ2-5	TGTGCCAGCAGCCAATGGATTAGCGGGGGACAAGAGACCCAGTACTTC	CASSQWISGGQETQYF
-	TRBV27	TRBD1	TRBJ2-1	TGTGCCAGCAGTTTGGGGACAGGAGGCAGTTACAATGAGCAGTTCTTC	CASSLGTGGSYNEQFF
-	TRBV27	-	TRBJ2-3	TGTGCCAGCAGTTTATCTCTTGACAGCAGGGATACGCAGTATTTT	CASSLSLDSRDTQYF
-	TRBV19	-	TRBJ2-7	TGTGCCAGTAGACGTGACAGTACCTCCTACGAGCAGTACTTC	CASRRDSTSYEQYF
once	TRBV27	TRBD2	TRBJ2-1	TGTGCCAGCAGTTTTGAGCGGGGGACCTACAATGAGCAGTTCTTC	CASSFERGTYNEQFF
-	TRBV7-8	-	TRBJ2-1	TGTGCCAGCAGCTTTCTACAGGTGAGCTCCTACAATGAGCAGTTCTTC	CASSFLQVSSYNEQFF
-	TRBV29-1	-	TRBJ1-2	TGCAGCGTTGCCGTCCCAGGGGCGGACTATGGCTACACCTTC	CSVAVPGADYGYTF
-	TRBV6-1	-	TRBJ1-4	TGTGCCAGCAGTGACGGGGGAGGTAATGAAAAACTGTTTTTT	CASSDGGGNEKLFF
-	TRBV19	-	TRBJ2-3	TGTGCCAGTAATACCGGGACACTCACAGATACGCAGTATTTT	CASNTGTLTDTQYF
few	TRBV10-1	TRBD2	TRBJ2-7	TGCGCCAGCGGCCCTAGCGGGAGTTATGGAGAGCAGTACTTC	CASGPSGSYGEQYF
-	TRBV7-6	TRBD2	TRBJ2-5	TGTGCCAGCAGCTTATCCGGGGGGCAAGAGACCCAGTACTTC	CASSLSGGQETQYF
-	TRBV6-1	TRBD2	TRBJ2-1	TGTGCCAGCAGCCGACTAGCGGGATTCAATGAGCAGTTCTTC	CASSRLAGFNEQFF
few	TRBV6-1	-	TRBJ2-1	TGTGCCAGCAGTGAACCCCCTTACAATGAGCAGTTCTTC	CASSEPPYNEQFF
-	TRBV5-1	-	TRBJ2-2	TGCGCCAGCAGCTTCCGGGTAAACACCGGGGAGCTGTTTTTT	CASSFRVNTGELFF
-	TRBV5-1	-	TRBJ1-2	TGCGCCAGCAGCTTGGGGACAGTCGCTAACTATGGCTACACCTTC	CASSLGTVANYGYTF
-	TRBV6-6	-	TRBJ1-1	TGTGCCAGCAGTTATTGGGGTGAAGGGGACACTGAAGCTTTCTTT	CASSYWGEGDTEAFF
-	TRBV6-5	-	TRBJ2-3	TGTGCCAGCAGTCCCCGACAACCTCCTACGCAGTATTTT	CASSPRQPPTQYF
-	TRBV18	-	TRBJ1-4	TGTGCCAGCTCACCATGGCCGGACAGAAATAATGAAAAACTGTTTTTT	CASSPWPDRNNEKLFF
few	TRBV6-4	-	TRBJ2-2	TGTGCCAGCAGTGACTCGAACCTAGGGGCACCCGGGGAGCTGTTTTTT	CASSDSNLGAPGELFF
-	TRBV18	TRBD2	TRBJ2-1	TGTGCCAGCTCACGTTGGGAGGGCTCCTACAATGAGCAGTTCTTC	CASSRWEGSYNEQFF
-	TRBV6-6	TRBD2	TRBJ2-7	TGTGCCAGCAGTTACTCTCGACTAGCGGCCAGCTACGAGCAGTACTTC	CASSYSRLAASYEQYF
once	TRBV5-6	-	TRBJ2-1	TGTGCCAGCAGCTTGGGCTTAGCACATGAGCAGTTCTTC	CASSLGLAHEQFF
once	TRBV5-1	TRBD2	TRBJ2-3	TGCGCCAGCAGCCTCGGGACTAGCGGGAGCGCAGGGGCAGATACGCAGTATTTT	CASSLGTSGSAGADTQYF
-	TRBV6-1	-	TRBJ2-2	TGTGCCAGCTCATACCGCAGGGCCGGGGAGCTGTTTTTT	CASSYRRAGELFF
-	TRBV7-3	TRBD1	TRBJ2-2	TGTGCCAGCAGCGCTATATCCGGGACAGGGGGCTTCGGGGAGCTGTTTTTT	CASSAISGTGGFGELFF